This T cell receptor beta chain was captured by sequencing in a study of control samples from healthy donors and cancer patients. TCRdb's table, derived via immunoSEQ multiplex PCR, lists solely in-frame clones and lacks some. The data show 150,000 or so clones, with roughly nine tenths seen just once and 7.1% held by the top ten. Germline lookup yields CDR1 LNHDA and CDR2 SQIVND (reference sequence). Trimming stripped 4 bases from V and 0 bases from J, with 12 bases between. The CDR3 is made up of 16 amino acids. The chain recombines TRBV19 with TRBJ2-2; D gene ambiguous. Sequences were obtained from blood. The origin of this receptor is a man between 18 and 35 years old in good health. This CDR3 is CASSNVLSPNTGELFF. CDR3 in DNA: TGTGCCAGTAGTAATGTTCTAAGTCCGAACACCGGGGAGCTGTTTTTT.